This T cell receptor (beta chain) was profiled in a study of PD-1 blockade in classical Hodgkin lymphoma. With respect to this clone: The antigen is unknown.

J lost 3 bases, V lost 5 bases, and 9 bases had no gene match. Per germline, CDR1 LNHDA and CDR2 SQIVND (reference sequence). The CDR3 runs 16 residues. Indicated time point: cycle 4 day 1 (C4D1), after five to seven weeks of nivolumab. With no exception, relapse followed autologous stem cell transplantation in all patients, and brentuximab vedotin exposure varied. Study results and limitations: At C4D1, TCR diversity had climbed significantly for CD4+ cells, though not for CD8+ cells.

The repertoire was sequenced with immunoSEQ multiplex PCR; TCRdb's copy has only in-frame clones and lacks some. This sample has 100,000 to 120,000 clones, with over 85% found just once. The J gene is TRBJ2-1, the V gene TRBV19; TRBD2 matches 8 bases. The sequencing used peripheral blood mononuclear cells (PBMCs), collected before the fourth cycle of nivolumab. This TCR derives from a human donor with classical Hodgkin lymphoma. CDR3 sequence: CASSPARSGGYNEQFF. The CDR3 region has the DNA TGTGCCAGTAGTCCCGCCCGCAGCGGGGGCTACAATGAGCAGTTCTTC.